One sample yielded the 14 T cell receptor beta chains listed below, sequenced in a study of tissue T cells after allogeneic stem cell transplantation. TCRdb's copy holds only in-frame clones and misses some; the assay was immunoSEQ multiplex PCR. This sample has about 20,000 clones; about three quarters occur once, and the top ten carry 0.85% to 0.95%. The sequenced sample consisted of spleen. These TCRs come from a female BALB/c mouse in good health. For this mouse line, the MHC haplotype is H2-d.

There are a few counts of this clone. Gene names are mouse gene names. The read gets to within 1 residue of the CDR3 end, and the germline J gene fills in the rest. The chain carries TRBV31 and TRBJ1-5; tentative D call: TRBD1 (6 bases). Per germline, CDR1 GKSSPN and CDR2 SITVG. Between the trimmed V and J ends, which lost 0 bases and 3 bases, there was a span of 9 bases. CDR3 length: 14 residues. The CDR3 here is CAWSLRTVNQAPLF. The CDR3 bases that were read are TGTGCCTGGAGTCTTAGGACAGTCAACCAGGCTCCGCTT. Full variable domain (rest looked up from reference TRBV31 and TRBJ1-5): AQTIHQWPVAEIKAVGSPLSLGCTIKGKSSPNLYWYWQATGGTLQQLFYSITVGQVESVVQLNLSASRPKDDQFILSTEKLLLSHSGFYLCAWSLRTVNQAPLFGEGTRLSVL.

Concerning this clone: The gene names here belong to mouse. The sequence runs out 1 residue before the end of the CDR3; the remainder is reconstructed from the germline J gene. The chain is built from TRBV13-2 and TRBJ1-4; 11 nucleotides match TRBD1. Germline V lookup: CDR1 NNHNN, CDR2 SYGAGS (reference sequence). V gave up 7 bases and J gave up 7 bases; unmatched junction bases: 3. This CDR3 comprises 13 residues. This CDR3 is CASRDRGTERLFF. CDR3 DNA, as far as it was read: TGTGCCAGCCGGGACAGGGGGACCGAAAGATTATTT.

On this clone itself: The gene names here belong to mouse. The CDR3 end is not reached by the read, which stops 1 residue before it; the germline J gene fills it in. The V and J genes are TRBV13-1 and TRBJ1-5; perhaps TRBD1 as D (6 bases). V was shortened by 2 bases and J by 0 bases, with 12 bases between the two germline ends. This CDR3 spans 16 amino acids. Germline CDR1 and CDR2: NSHNY and SYGAGN. CDR3 amino acids: CASSDYGTNNNQAPLF. The part of the CDR3 DNA that was read is TGTGCCAGCAGTGACTACGGGACAAATAACAACCAGGCTCCGCTT.

In the case of this clone: The gene symbols are mouse symbols. Partial CDR3 DNA: TGTGCCAGCAGTATACGGGGATACTCCGACTACACC. Translation gives CASSIRGYSDYT. The entire CDR3 is CASSIRGYSDYTF. This chain links TRBV19 with TRBJ1-2; no clear D gene. The read halts 1 residue ahead of the CDR3 end, with the missing end drawn from the germline J gene. Looked up from germline, CDR1 is FNHDT and CDR2 is SITEND (reference sequence). Trimming cost V 1 base and J 3 bases, with 7 bases left between them. The CDR3 contains 13 residues.

In regard to this clone: Genes and germline come from the mouse. The CDR3 goes on 1 residue after the read ends, and that part is filled in from the germline J gene. This chain joins TRBV19 and TRBJ2-5; weak D call: TRBD1 (6 bases). This CDR3 comprises 15 residues. V lost 1 base and J lost 1, with 10 bases in between. The germline CDR1 and CDR2 sequences are FNHDT and SITEND (reference sequence). The CDR3 DNA, read in part, is TGTGCCAGCAGTATAACAGGGAGCTACCAAGACACCCAGTAC. It translates to CASSITGSYQDTQY. In full, the CDR3 is CASSITGSYQDTQYF.

This clone was observed a few times. Genes and germline are mouse. Read sequence stops 1 residue before the CDR3 end, and the germline J gene provides the missing end. V and J are TRBV19 and TRBJ1-2; weak D call: TRBD1 (5 bases). The CDR3 has 15 residues. Trimming stripped 4 bases from V and 0 bases from J, with 13 bases between. Germline-derived CDR1 and CDR2 are FNHDT and SITEND (reference sequence). The CDR3 protein is CASSQGRTANSDYTF. The covered CDR3 bases are TGTGCCAGCAGTCAGGGACGAACTGCAAACTCCGACTACACC.

Worth noting for this clone: Gene names are mouse gene names. The CDR3 goes on 1 residue after the read ends, and that part is filled in from the germline J gene. The V and J genes are TRBV1 and TRBJ1-4; TRBD1 matches at 10 bases. The CDR3 length is 15 residues. The germline V gene encodes CDR1 NSQYPW and CDR2 LRSPGD (reference sequence). The junction had 1 base not matched to a gene; V was cut back by 6 bases and J by 0 bases. Here the CDR3 reads CTCSGTGVSNERLFF. The covered CDR3 bases are TGCACCTGCAGCGGGACAGGGGTTTCCAACGAAAGATTATTT.

Comments on this clone: Gene names follow the mouse nomenclature. The read terminates 1 residue before the CDR3 end, so the remaining end is supplied by the germline J gene. Other nucleotide sequences from this sample produce the same CDR3. The chain uses TRBV13-2 and TRBJ1-6; D is unresolved. TRBJ1-6 is an open reading frame whose function is uncertain. The CDR3 is 12 residues long. The germline gives CDR1 NNHNN, CDR2 SYGAGS (reference sequence). The V end lost 0 bases, the J end lost 5 bases, and 0 bases lay between the germline ends. CDR3 sequence reads: CASGDDNSPLYF. The sequenced part of the CDR3 DNA is TGTGCCAGCGGTGATGATAATTCGCCCCTCTAC.

Of note for this clone: Mismatch with germline at one junction end may stem from a read error. Gene and germline names: mouse. The read terminates 1 residue before the CDR3 end, so the remaining end is supplied by the germline J gene. The genes are TRBV4 and TRBJ1-2; D perhaps matches TRBD1 (5 bases). CDR1 LGHDT and CDR2 YNNKQL come from the germline V gene (reference sequence). CDR3 size: 17 residues. The CDR3 region is CASSQDWQGGTNSDYTF. The DNA read from the CDR3 is TGTGCCAGCAGCCAAGACTGGCAGGGAGGGACAAACTCCGACTACACC.

Comment on this clone: Germline and genes here are mouse. The CDR3 is cut off 1 residue early in the read; its end comes from the germline J gene. The genes are TRBV4 and TRBJ2-1; 9 bases line up with TRBD2. After removal of 4 bases from V and 3 bases from J, the junction contained 1 base not matched to a gene. Germline V CDR1 and CDR2: LGHDT, YNNKQL (reference sequence). The CDR3 length is 14 residues. The sequenced CDR3 bases are TGTGCCAGCAGCTCGACTGGGGGCTATGCTGAGCAGTTC. Amino acids: CASSSTGGYAEQF. The complete CDR3 sequence is CASSSTGGYAEQFF.

A word on this clone: Mouse germline and gene names are used. The part of the CDR3 DNA that was read is TGTGCCAGCAGTAACACTGGGGGGGGAAACACCGGGCAGCTCTAC. It is translated as CASSNTGGGNTGQLY. The CDR3 in full is CASSNTGGGNTGQLYF. The V and J genes are TRBV19 and TRBJ2-2; TRBD2 matches 10 bases. The read gets to within 1 residue of the CDR3 end, and the germline J gene fills in the rest. Germline CDR1 and CDR2: FNHDT and SITEND (reference sequence). The CDR3 has 16 residues. Unmatched junction bases numbered 3, after V lost 3 bases and J lost 1 base.

In this sample, this clone turned up once. Germline and genes here are mouse. The observed sequence ends 1 residue before the CDR3 terminus, with the missing tail filled in from the germline J gene. The chain couples TRBV31 to TRBJ1-4, with 7 bases fitting TRBD1. With 2 bases clipped from V and 3 bases from J, the junction kept 6 bases outside the gene matches. Germline V lookup: CDR1 GKSSPN, CDR2 SITVG. There are 15 residues in the CDR3. The CDR3 sequence: CAWSSWTGPNERLFF. CDR3 bases read: TGTGCCTGGAGTTCCTGGACAGGACCCAACGAAAGATTATTT. Using reference TRBV31 and TRBJ1-4 for the parts outside the CDR3, the full variable domain is AQTIHQWPVAEIKAVGSPLSLGCTIKGKSSPNLYWYWQATGGTLQQLFYSITVGQVESVVQLNLSASRPKDDQFILSTEKLLLSHSGFYLCAWSSWTGPNERLFFGHGTKLSVL.

In the case of this clone: Gene names denote mouse genes. The CDR3 end is not reached by the read, which stops 1 residue before it; the germline J gene fills it in. This chain uses TRBV2 with TRBJ2-4, with 8 bases matching TRBD2. CDR3 size: 17 residues. The V and J ends lost 0 bases and 1 base, in that order; junction bases with no gene match: 6. Germline V lookup: CDR1 LGHNA, CDR2 YSYQKL. Incomplete CDR3 DNA: TGTGCCAGCAGCCAAGATGGGGGGGGCGCGGGTCAAAACACCTTGTAC. It specifies CASSQDGGGAGQNTLY. The full-length CDR3 reads as CASSQDGGGAGQNTLYF.

About this clone: Gene names and germline match the mouse. The CDR3 DNA, read in part, is TGTGCCAGCGGTGATGTAAGCTGGGGGGGTAGTCAAAACACCTTGTAC. Protein sequence: CASGDVSWGGSQNTLY. The entire CDR3 is CASGDVSWGGSQNTLYF. The chain carries TRBV13-2 and TRBJ2-4, with TRBD2 matching over 9 bases. The read comes to an end 1 residue before the CDR3 does, leaving the germline J gene to fill in the end. Germline CDR1 NNHNN, CDR2 SYGAGS (reference sequence). The CDR3 contains 17 residues. With 0 bases clipped from V and 0 bases from J, the junction kept 5 bases outside the gene matches.